Here is one TCR beta chain with its context. The target antigen is unknown. TCRdb independently ran MiXCR on the 5' RACE reads; one entry per CDR3 protein. The data show about 450,000 distinct CDR3 sequences, with roughly a quarter seen just once and roughly 1% held by the top ten. The CDR3 loop spans 17 amino acids. Germline lookup yields CDR1 SGHRS and CDR2 YFSETQ. V shed 3 bases and J shed 0 bases, with 15 bases lying between them. The record originates from a study of CD8 T cells in ankylosing spondylitis. Study-wide points: One TCR beta motif, made up of roughly 8 highly homologous variants, appeared characteristic of ankylosing spondylitis blood. A CD8+ phenotype characterized the disease-linked clones, which were relatively rare in peripheral blood.

The sequence came from a male donor with ankylosing spondylitis. The chain carries TRBV5-1 and TRBJ1-4, with a weak D call TRBD1 (5 bases). The sequenced sample consisted of blood, either unsorted or a sorted T cell fraction (not recorded which). Here the CDR3 DNA reads TGCGCCAGCAGCTGGACAAGTGTACTTGCAACTAATGAAAAACTGTTTTTT. Amino acids: CASSWTSVLATNEKLFF.